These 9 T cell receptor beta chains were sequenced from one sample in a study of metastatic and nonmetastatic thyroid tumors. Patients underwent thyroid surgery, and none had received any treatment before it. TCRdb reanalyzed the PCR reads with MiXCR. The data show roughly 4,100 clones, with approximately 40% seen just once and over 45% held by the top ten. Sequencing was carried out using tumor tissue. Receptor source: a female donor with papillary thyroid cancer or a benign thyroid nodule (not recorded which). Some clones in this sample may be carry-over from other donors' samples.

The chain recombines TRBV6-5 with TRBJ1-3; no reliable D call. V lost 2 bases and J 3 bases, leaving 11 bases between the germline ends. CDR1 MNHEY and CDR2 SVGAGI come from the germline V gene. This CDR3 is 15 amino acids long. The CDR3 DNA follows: TGTGCCAGCAGTTACAACTCCGAGGGTGGAAACACCATATATTTT. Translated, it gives CASSYNSEGGNTIYF.

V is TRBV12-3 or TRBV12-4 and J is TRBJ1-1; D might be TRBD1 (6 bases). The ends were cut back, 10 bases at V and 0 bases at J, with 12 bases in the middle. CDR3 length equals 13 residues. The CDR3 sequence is CATLGQLNTEAFF. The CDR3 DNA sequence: TGTGCCACCCTAGGACAGCTGAACACTGAAGCTTTCTTT.

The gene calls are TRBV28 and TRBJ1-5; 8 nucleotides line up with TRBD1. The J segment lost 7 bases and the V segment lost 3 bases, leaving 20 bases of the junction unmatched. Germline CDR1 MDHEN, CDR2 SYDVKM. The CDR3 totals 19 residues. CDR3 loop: CASSLAGKGITGGRQPQHF. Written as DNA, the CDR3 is TGTGCCAGCAGTTTGGCGGGAAAGGGAATAACAGGGGGTCGGCAGCCCCAGCATTTT.

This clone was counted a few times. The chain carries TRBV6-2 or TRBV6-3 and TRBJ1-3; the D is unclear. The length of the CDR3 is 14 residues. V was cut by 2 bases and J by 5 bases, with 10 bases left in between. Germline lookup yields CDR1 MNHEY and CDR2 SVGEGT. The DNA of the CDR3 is TGTGCCAGCAGTTACAGGATCGGGAGAAACACCATATATTTT. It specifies CASSYRIGRNTIYF.

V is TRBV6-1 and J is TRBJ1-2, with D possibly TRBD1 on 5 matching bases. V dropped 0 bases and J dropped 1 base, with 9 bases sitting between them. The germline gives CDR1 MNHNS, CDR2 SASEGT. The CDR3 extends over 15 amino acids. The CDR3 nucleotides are TGTGCCAGCAGTGAAGCGCCTGGGGGTAACTATGGCTACACCTTC. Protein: CASSEAPGGNYGYTF.

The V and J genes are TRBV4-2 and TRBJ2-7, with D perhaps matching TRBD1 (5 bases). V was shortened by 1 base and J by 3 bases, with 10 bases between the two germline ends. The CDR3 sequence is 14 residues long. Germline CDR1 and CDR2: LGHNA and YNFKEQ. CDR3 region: CASSQGQNLYEQYF. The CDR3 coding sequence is TGTGCCAGCAGCCAAGGACAGAATCTCTACGAGCAGTACTTC.

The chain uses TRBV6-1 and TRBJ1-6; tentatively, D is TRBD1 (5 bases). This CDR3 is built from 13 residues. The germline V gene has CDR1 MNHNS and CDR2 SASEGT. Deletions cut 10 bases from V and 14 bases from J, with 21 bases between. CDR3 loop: CATVGGGIGTLHF. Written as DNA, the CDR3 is TGTGCCACGGTCGGTGGGGGGATTGGCACCCTCCACTTT.

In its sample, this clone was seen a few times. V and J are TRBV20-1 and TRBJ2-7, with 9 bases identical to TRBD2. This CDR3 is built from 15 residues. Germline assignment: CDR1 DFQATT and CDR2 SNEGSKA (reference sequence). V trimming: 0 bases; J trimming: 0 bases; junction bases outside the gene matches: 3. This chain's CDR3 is CSAREGSGSSYEQYF. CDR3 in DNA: TGCAGTGCTAGAGAGGGTAGCGGGAGCTCCTACGAGCAGTACTTC.

CDR3 in amino acids: CASGRGLAGGTGELFF. The CDR3 nucleotides are TGTGCCAGCGGGCGGGGGCTAGCGGGAGGCACCGGGGAGCTGTTTTTT. V is TRBV9 and J is TRBJ2-2; 11 bases align to TRBD2. Looked up from germline, CDR1 is SGDLS and CDR2 is YYNGEE. J lost 4 bases, V lost 7 bases, and 9 bases had no gene match. The CDR3 extends over 16 amino acids.